This T cell receptor beta chain was identified in a study of T cell responses to AZD1222 COVID-19 vaccine. Study-wide findings and caveats: Most donors were white British and more were female, and clonal diversity was possibly underestimated.

This CDR3 is 13 amino acids long. V lost 0 bases to trimming and J lost 2 bases, with 5 bases between them. The germline V gene encodes CDR1 SGHRS and CDR2 YFSETQ. The repertoire was sequenced with immunoSEQ multiplex PCR; TCRdb's copy has only in-frame clones and lacks some. The top ten clones hold 0.85% to 1.2% of a sample with about 170,000 clones, roughly 89% of them seen once. For this clone: Its target is unknown.

The starting material was peripheral blood, obtained 28 days after the second AZD1222 dose. The V gene is TRBV5-1, the J gene TRBJ2-5; no clear D. The source of this sequence is an adult who received the AZD1222 COVID-19 vaccine. As DNA, the CDR3 is TGCGCCAGCAGCTTGGCCGCTCAAGAGACCCAGTACTTC. It is translated as CASSLAAQETQYF.